This TCR beta chain was identified during a study of T cell responses to AZD1222 COVID-19 vaccine. Study results and limitations: Spike-specific TCRs gained breadth and depth after people received two AZD1222 doses.

Method: immunoSEQ multiplex PCR; TCRdb's copy keeps in-frame clones and lacks some. The table records tens of thousands of clones, approximately 81% of them present only once. As regards this clone: Its antigen remains unidentified.

The CDR3 contains 16 residues. With V trimmed by 4 bases and J by 6 bases, 9 bases remained unmatched. The germline V gene encodes CDR1 SGHNT and CDR2 YYREEE (reference sequence). V usage is TRBV5-4 and J usage is TRBJ1-5, with 11 bases aligning to TRBD1. The sequenced sample was peripheral blood, obtained on day 0 of AZD1222 vaccination. The receptor comes from an adult in good health. The CDR3 loop is CASSLQGQGVAQPQHF. CDR3 DNA sequence: TGTGCCAGCAGCCTCCAGGGACAGGGGGTCGCTCAGCCCCAGCATTTT.